Listed below are T cell receptor beta chains from one sample, sequenced in a study of T cell responses to AZD1222 COVID-19 vaccine. Sequenced by immunoSEQ multiplex PCR; TCRdb stores in-frame clones only, minus some. The sample has 110,000 to 150,000 clones, 93% seen once. Sequenced here: peripheral blood, sampled on day 0 of AZD1222 vaccination. Every receptor here comes from an adult in good health. CDR3s leave out the opening cysteine and the closing phenylalanine or tryptophan. Each record gives: clone size, V gene, CDR3 protein. Not all rows give a size; the values are once, few, many and, for expanded clones, a class.

>NA|TRBV10-3
AISETGHQPQH
>NA|TRBV29-1
SVSPGLELGPYEQY
>NA|TRBV2
ASSSLDHTQY
>NA|TRBV4-1
ASSQDLRGYGYEQY
>NA|TRBV6-5
ASKGSGNTIY
>NA|TRBV12-3/TRBV12-4
ASSWRFGNTIY
>NA|TRBV5-1
ASSLASIAGGGEQF
>once|TRBV5-1
ASSLAGNGIYEQY
>few|TRBV27
ASSLSAISVQY
>NA|TRBV13
ASSPPDTGANVLT
>NA|TRBV29-1
SVSGPTYEQY
>NA|TRBV5-1
ASSWGLAGTYEQY
>NA|TRBV3-1/TRBV3-2
ASSQWLRDSYNEQF
>NA|TRBV3-1/TRBV3-2
ASSQAYSQETQY
>NA|TRBV7-8
ASTTTGFSYEQY
>NA|TRBV19
ASRDRGSNQPQH
>NA|TRBV18
ASTGTPSGNEQF
>NA|TRBV12-5
ASGFDTNTEAF
>NA|TRBV9
ASSPERGYSGNTIY
>once|TRBV5-6
ASISTGTGARDTQY
>NA|TRBV5-1
ASSFGVGEKLF
>NA|TRBV5-1
ASSLEGLSNEQF
>NA|TRBV11-2
ASSSHRGVSGNTIY
>NA|TRBV19
ASSIDTLGTSGTGELF
>NA|TRBV11-2
ASRTGHEQY
>NA|TRBV27
ASSPPGQEKLF
>NA|TRBV18
ASSPNDRAGEQY
>NA|TRBV12-3/TRBV12-4
ASSRVGTQY
>NA|TRBV30
AWSGRLNTEAF
>NA|TRBV7-8
ASSLALTGGFSNQPQH
>NA|TRBV3-1/TRBV3-2
ASSEDYDRMNTEAF
>NA|TRBV7-8
ASSNTEGAGTEAF
>NA|TRBV3-1/TRBV3-2
ASSLSTGYEQY
>NA|TRBV28
ASSLGGGQSGEY
>NA|TRBV9
ASSVVNGEQY
>NA|TRBV29-1
SAGSRGSNTEAF
>NA|TRBV28
ASRRYREPNEKLF
>NA|TRBV30
AWSRLAGSTDTQY
>NA|TRBV11-2
ASSLARLRGYT
>NA|TRBV9
ASSVSPQGQNTEAF